This TCR beta chain was sequenced in a study of Ad26.COV2.S vaccination and SARS-CoV-2 variants. The treatment is: some 20 received Ad26.COV2.S at low or high dose, single or two shots; several received placebo; per-sample allocation not given. The study sampled participants on day 63 after the first vaccine or placebo injection. The protocol was immunoSEQ multiplex PCR, while the TCRdb copy is restricted to in-frame clones and leaves out a portion. The data contain 350,000 to 450,000 clones, around 92% of them singletons. This TCR was sampled from a person between 18 and 65 years old who received the Ad26.COV2.S COVID-19 vaccine or a placebo. The specimen was peripheral blood, collected in a trial of Ad26.COV2.S vaccine versus placebo.

DNA of the CDR3: TGTGCCAGTAGTATAGATCTGGGCAGATTGGATACGCAGTATTTT. Amino acids: CASSIDLGRLDTQYF. V usage is TRBV19 and J usage is TRBJ2-3; D is unresolved. CDR3 size: 15 residues. CDR1 is LNHDA, CDR2 SQIVND, per germline (reference sequence). Trimming cost V 0 bases and J 6 bases, with 13 bases left between them.